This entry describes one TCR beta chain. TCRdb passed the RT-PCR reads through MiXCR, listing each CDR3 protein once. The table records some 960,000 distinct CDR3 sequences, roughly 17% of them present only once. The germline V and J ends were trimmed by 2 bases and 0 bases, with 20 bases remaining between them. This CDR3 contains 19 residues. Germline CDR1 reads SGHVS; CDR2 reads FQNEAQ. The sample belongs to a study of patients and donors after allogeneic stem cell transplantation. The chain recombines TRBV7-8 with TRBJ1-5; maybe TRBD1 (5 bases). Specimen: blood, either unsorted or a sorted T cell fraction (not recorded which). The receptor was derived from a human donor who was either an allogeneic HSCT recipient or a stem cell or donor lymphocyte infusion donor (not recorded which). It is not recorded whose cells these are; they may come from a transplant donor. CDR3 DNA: TGTGCCAGCAGCTTAAGTACAGGCAACCCCCTCGATAGCAATCAGCCCCAGCATTTT. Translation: CASSLSTGNPLDSNQPQHF. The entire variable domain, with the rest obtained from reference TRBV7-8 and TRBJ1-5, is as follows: GAGVSQSPRYKVAKRGQDVALRCDPISGHVSLFWYQQALGQGPEFLTYFQNEAQLDKSGLPSDRFFAERPEGSVSTLKIQRTQQEDSAVYLCASSLSTGNPLDSNQPQHFGDGTRLSIL.